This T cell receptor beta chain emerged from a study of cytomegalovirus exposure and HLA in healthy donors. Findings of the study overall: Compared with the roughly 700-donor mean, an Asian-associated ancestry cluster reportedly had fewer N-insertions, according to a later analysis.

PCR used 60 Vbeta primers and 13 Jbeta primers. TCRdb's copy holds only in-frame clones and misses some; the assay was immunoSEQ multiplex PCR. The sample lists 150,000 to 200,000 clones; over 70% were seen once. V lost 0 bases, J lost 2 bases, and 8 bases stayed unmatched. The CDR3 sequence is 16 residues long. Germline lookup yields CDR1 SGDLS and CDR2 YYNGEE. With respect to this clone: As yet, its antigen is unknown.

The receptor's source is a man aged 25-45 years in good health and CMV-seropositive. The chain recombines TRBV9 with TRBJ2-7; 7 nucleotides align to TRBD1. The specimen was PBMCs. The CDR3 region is CASSVGIQGDTYEQYF. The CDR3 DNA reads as TGTGCCAGCAGCGTAGGTATCCAGGGGGATACCTACGAGCAGTACTTC.